This T cell receptor beta chain emerged from a study of blood T cell repertoires in COVID-19. Study-wide background: The samples span acute and convalescent COVID-19 from the United States, Italy and Spain. Nucleic acid was either cDNA or gDNA, and it came from T cells, B-cell-depleted T cells, or PBMCs.

Trimming took 1 base from V and 4 from J, leaving 17 bases between them. Germline V gene lookup returns CDR1 SGHRS and CDR2 YFSETQ. There are 16 residues in the CDR3. As handled by the study authors: By means of reference gene primer amplification, nucleated cell counts were estimated. This table comes from immunoSEQ multiplex PCR, and its TCRdb copy is limited to in-frame clones, with some not included. For V, J and clone size, that table is used; D and trimming come from the DNA. The sample records hundreds of thousands of clones, more than 75% being singletons. The source of this sequence is a woman between 40 and 55 years old who had recovered from COVID-19. Sequences were obtained from peripheral blood. The genes are TRBV5-1 and TRBJ1-1; tentatively, D is TRBD1 (6 bases). CDR3 DNA sequence: TGCGCCAGCAGCTTGAAGGACAGCCAGTGGGTCACTGAAGCTTTCTTT. It specifies CASSLKDSQWVTEAFF. Looking up the rest from reference TRBV5-1 and TRBJ1-1 gives the full variable domain: KAGVTQTPRYLIKTRGQQVTLSCSPISGHRSVSWYQQTPGQGLQFLFEYFSETQRNKGNFPGRFSGRQFSNSRSEMNVSTLELGDSALYLCASSLKDSQWVTEAFFGQGTRLTVV.